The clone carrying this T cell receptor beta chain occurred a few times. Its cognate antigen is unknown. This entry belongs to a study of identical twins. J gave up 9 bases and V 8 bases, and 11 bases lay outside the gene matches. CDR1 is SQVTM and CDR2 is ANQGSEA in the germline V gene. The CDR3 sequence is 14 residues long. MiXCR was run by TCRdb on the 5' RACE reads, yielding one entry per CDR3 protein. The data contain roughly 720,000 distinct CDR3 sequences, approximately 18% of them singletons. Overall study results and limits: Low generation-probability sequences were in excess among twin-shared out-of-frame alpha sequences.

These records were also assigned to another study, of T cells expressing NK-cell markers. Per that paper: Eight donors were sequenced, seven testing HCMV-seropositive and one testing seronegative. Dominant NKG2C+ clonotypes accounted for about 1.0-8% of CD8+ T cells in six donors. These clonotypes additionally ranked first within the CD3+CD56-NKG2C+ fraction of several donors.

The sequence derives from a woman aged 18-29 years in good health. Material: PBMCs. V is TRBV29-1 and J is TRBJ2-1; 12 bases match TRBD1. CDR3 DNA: TGCAGCATTCGGGACAGGGGGCTCGGGAGTGAGCAGTTCTTC. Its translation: CSIRDRGLGSEQFF.